What follows is one T cell receptor beta chain and its context. The data were obtained in a study of blood T cell repertoires in COVID-19. Some clones are missing from TCRdb's copy, which holds only in-frame ones; the method was immunoSEQ multiplex PCR. Altogether under 200,000 clones are present, about 88% being singletons, with the ten largest covering about 0.8%. What was sequenced was PBMCs or T cells enriched from blood (not recorded which). The TCR originated in a woman aged 18-29 years who had recovered from COVID-19.

Here the CDR3 DNA reads TGTGCCAGCAGCCGACCGGGACAGGGAGAAGAAACTGAAGCTTTCTTT. Translated, it gives CASSRPGQGEETEAFF. The chain uses TRBV5-4 and TRBJ1-1; TRBD1 aligns across 9 bases. This CDR3 has 16 amino acids. Germline V gene data show CDR1 as SGHNT and CDR2 as YYREEE (reference sequence). V lost 4 bases, J lost 5 bases, and 12 bases stayed unmatched.